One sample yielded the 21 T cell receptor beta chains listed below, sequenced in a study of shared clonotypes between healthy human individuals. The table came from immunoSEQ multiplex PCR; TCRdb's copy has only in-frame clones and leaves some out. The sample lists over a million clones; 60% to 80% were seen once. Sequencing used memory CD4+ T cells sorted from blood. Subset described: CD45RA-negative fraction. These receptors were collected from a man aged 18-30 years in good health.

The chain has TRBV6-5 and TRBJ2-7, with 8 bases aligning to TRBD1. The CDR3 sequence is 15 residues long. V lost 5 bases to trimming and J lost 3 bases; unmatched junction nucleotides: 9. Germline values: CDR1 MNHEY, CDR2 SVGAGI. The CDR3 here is CASSIRAGGGYEQYF. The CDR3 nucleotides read TGTGCCAGCAGTATCAGAGCAGGGGGCGGCTACGAGCAGTACTTC.

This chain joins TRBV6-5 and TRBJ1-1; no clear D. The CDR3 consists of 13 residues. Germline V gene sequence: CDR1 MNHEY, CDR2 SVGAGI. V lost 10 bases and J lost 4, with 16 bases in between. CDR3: CATKVSTGTEAFF. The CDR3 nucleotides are TGTGCCACCAAGGTTTCTACCGGCACTGAAGCTTTCTTT.

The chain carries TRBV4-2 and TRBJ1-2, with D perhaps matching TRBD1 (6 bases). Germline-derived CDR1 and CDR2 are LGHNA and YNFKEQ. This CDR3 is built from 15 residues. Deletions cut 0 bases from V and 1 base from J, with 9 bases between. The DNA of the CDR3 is TGTGCCAGCAGCCAAGATCTGGACAGTAACTATGGCTACACCTTC. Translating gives CASSQDLDSNYGYTF.

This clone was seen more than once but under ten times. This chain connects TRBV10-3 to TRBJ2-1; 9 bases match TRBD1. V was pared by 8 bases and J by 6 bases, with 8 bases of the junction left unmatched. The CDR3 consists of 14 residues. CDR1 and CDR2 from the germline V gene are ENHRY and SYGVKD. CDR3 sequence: CAIRRDREGNEQFF. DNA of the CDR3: TGTGCCATCCGGCGGGACAGGGAGGGCAATGAGCAGTTCTTC.

CDR3 residues: CASSPPGQGGSGELFF. The DNA of the CDR3 is TGTGCCAGCAGCCCACCGGGACAGGGAGGATCCGGGGAGCTGTTTTTT. The J gene is TRBJ2-2, the V gene TRBV11-3; 9 positions agree with TRBD1. Germline trimming cut 5 bases from V and 6 bases from J; bases unmatched to any gene: 10. Germline CDR1 reads SGHNT; CDR2 reads YENEEA. The CDR3 runs 16 residues.

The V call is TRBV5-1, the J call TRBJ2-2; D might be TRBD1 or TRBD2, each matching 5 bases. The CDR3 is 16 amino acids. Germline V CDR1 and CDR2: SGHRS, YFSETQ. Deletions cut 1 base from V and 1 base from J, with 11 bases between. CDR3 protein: CASSLLSGQNTGELFF. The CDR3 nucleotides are TGCGCCAGCAGCTTGTTATCGGGGCAGAACACCGGGGAGCTGTTTTTT.

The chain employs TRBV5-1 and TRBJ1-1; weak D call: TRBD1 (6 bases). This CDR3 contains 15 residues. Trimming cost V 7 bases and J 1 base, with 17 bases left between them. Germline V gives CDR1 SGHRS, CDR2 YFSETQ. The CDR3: CASGLSGQPNTEAFF. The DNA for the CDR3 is TGCGCCAGCGGACTTAGTGGACAGCCGAACACTGAAGCTTTCTTT.

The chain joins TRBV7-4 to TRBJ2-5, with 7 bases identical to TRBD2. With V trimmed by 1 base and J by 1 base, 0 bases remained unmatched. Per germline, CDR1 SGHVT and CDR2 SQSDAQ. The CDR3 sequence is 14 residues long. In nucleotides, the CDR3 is TGTGCCAGCAGCTTAGGGACTAGCCAAGAGACCCAGTACTTC. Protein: CASSLGTSQETQYF.

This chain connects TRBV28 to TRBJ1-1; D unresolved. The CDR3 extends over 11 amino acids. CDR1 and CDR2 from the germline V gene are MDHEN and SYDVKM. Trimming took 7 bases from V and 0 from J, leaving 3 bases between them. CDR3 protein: CASKLNTEAFF. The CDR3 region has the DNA TGTGCCAGCAAATTGAACACTGAAGCTTTCTTT.

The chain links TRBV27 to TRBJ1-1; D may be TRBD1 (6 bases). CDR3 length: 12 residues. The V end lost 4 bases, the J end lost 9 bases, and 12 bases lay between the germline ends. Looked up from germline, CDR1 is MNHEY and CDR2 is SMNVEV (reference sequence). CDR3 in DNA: TGTGCCAGCAGTTCAGGACAGACCAAAGCTTTCTTT. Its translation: CASSSGQTKAFF.

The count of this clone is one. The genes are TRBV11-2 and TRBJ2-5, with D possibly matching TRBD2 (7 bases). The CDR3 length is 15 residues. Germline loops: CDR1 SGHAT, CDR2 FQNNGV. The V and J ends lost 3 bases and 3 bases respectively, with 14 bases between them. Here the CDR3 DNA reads TGTGCCAGCAGCTTGCAGGGGAGGGTGGAAGAGACCCAGTACTTC. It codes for CASSLQGRVEETQYF.

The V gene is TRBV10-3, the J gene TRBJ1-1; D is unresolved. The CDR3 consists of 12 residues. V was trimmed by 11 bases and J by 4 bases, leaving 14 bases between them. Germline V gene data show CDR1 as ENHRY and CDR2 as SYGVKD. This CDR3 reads CAAAPASTEAFF. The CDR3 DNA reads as TGTGCCGCCGCCCCCGCCAGCACTGAAGCTTTCTTT.

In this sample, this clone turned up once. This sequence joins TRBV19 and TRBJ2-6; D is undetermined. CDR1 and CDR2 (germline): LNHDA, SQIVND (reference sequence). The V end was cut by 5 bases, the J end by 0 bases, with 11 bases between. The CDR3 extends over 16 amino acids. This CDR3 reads CASSPGRTSGANVLTF. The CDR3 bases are TGTGCCAGTAGTCCCGGACGGACCTCTGGGGCCAACGTCCTGACTTTC.

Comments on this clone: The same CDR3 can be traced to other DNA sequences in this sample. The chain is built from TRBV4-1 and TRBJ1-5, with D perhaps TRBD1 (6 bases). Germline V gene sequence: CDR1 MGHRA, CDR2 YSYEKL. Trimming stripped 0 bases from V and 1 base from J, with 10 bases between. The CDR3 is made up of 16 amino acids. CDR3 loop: CASSQEGGLSNQPQHF. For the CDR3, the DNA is TGCGCCAGCAGCCAAGAGGGGGGGCTGAGCAATCAGCCCCAGCATTTT.

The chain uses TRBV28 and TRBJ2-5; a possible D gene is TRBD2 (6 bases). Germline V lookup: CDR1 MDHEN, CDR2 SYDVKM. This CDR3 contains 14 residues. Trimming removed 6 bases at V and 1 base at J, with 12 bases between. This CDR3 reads CASRDGGTQETQYF. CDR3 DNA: TGTGCCAGCAGGGACGGAGGGACCCAAGAGACCCAGTACTTC.

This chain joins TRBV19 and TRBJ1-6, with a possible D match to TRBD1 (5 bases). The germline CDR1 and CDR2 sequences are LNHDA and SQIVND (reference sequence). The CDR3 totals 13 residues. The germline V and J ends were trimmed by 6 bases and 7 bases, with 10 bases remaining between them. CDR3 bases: TGTGCCAGTAGGGTCCGGGGGAATTCACCCCTCCACTTT. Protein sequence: CASRVRGNSPLHF.

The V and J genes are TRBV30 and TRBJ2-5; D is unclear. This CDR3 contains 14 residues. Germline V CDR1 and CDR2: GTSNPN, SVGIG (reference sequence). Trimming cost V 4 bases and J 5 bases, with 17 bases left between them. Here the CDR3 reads CAWKNGAPGETQYF. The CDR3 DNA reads TGTGCCTGGAAGAACGGAGCCCCCGGTGAGACCCAGTACTTC. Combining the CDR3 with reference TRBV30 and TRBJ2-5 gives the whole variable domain SQTIHQWPATLVQPVGSPLSLECTVEGTSNPNLYWYRQAAGRGLQLLFYSVGIGQISSEVPQNLSASRPQDRQFILSSKKLLLSDSGFYLCAWKNGAPGETQYFGPGTRLLVL.

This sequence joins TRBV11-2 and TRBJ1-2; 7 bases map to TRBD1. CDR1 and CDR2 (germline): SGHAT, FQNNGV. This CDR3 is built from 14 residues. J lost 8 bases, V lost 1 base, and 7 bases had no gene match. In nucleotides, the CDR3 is TGTGCCAGCAGCTTAGGACAGGGCCGGGGAGGCTACACCTTC. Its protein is CASSLGQGRGGYTF.

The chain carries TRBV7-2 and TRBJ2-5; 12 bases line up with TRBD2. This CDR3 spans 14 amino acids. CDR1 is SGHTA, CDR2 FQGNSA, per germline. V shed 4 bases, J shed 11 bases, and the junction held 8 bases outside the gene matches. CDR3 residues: CASSSTSGRWEQYF. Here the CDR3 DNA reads TGTGCCAGCAGCTCGACTAGCGGGAGATGGGAGCAGTACTTC. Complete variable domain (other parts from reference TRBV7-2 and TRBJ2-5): GAGVSQSPSNKVTEKGKDVELRCDPISGHTALYWYRQSLGQGLEFLIYFQGNSAPDKSGLPSDRFSAERTGGSVSTLTIQRTQQEDSAVYLCASSSTSGRWEQYFGPGTRLLVL.

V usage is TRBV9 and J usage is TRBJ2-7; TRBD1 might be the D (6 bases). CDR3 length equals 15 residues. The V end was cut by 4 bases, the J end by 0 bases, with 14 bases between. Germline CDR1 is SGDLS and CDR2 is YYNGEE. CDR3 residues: CASSIRTVSSYEQYF. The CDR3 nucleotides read TGTGCCAGCAGCATCCGGACAGTCAGCTCCTACGAGCAGTACTTC.

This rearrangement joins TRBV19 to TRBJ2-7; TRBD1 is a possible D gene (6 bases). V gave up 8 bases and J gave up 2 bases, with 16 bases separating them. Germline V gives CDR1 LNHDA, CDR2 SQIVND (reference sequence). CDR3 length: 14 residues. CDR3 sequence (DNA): TGTGCCAGTGCGAGCCGGGACAAAACCTACGAGCAGTACTTC. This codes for CASASRDKTYEQYF.